Below, one T cell receptor beta chain is given with its context. V was shortened by 6 bases and J by 5 bases, with 14 bases between the two germline ends. Germline V gives CDR1 MNHEY, CDR2 SVGAGI. This CDR3 contains 15 residues. Per the original data handling: Cell counts per sample came from amplifying reference gene primers. The method was immunoSEQ multiplex PCR; TCRdb's version includes in-frame clones alone and lacks a portion of them. V, J and clone size are those of that table, while D and trimming were read from the DNA. Of about 75,000 clones in the sample, approximately 86% were seen once. The data belong to a study of blood T cell repertoires in COVID-19. Overall study: Spain, Italy and the United States supplied samples that represented acute and convalescent COVID-19. T cells, B-cell-depleted T cells, or PBMCs supplied cDNA or gDNA.

This TCR was recovered from a woman aged 50 to 60 with acute or convalescent COVID-19. The specimen sequenced was peripheral blood. This chain connects TRBV6-5 to TRBJ1-6, with D uncertain. Written as DNA, the CDR3 is TGTGCCAGCAGCCGAGCCGACAATGATAATTCACCCCTCCACTTT. Amino acid sequence: CASSRADNDNSPLHF.